This entry concerns a single T cell receptor (beta chain). Its antigen is not yet known. Base-call qualities are not available, and no considerably larger clone is one nucleotide away. This sample was taken from a study of blood T cell repertoires in COVID-19 (dated by TCRdb to 2019 to 2021). Notes on the research overall: Collaborator samples came from the United States, Italy and Spain and covered acute and convalescent phases of COVID-19. The dataset comprised deeply sampled blood TCRbeta repertoires from subjects exposed to, actively infected with, or recovered from COVID-19. Sample metadata almost always included a de-identified subject ID, COVID-19 status, age in years and sex. Samples came from the ongoing ImmuneRACE study (first 160 participants) plus 1,254 subjects from 6 global collaborators. Where available, HLA class I and class II types were obtained from metadata supplied by the sample provider rather than from assay-based typing. The prospective study material was composed of cDNA or gDNA derived from T cells, B-cell-depleted T cells, or PBMCs. A freely available public database, intended as a resource for researchers studying the immune response to SARS-CoV-2, is where the repertoires were released.

From its cysteine to its phenylalanine, the CDR3 spans 15 amino acids. Only CDR3 DNA is held: 45 bases, read in frame from base 1. V lost 5 bases and J lost 4 bases; the stretch between them is 15 bases long. Taken from the germline V gene (reference sequence), the CDR1 and CDR2 loops are LNHNV and YYDKDF. TCRbeta CDR3 regions were amplified from genomic DNA by means of the immunoSEQ Assay, a bias-controlled multiplex PCR. Processing in the source paper ran as follows. Nucleated cell counts per sample were estimated from amplification of reference gene primers within the assay. To quantify the absolute abundance of each unique TCRbeta CDR3 rearrangement, sequence reads were collapsed and filtered. For each sample, productive Simpson clonality was calculated as the square root of Simpson's diversity index over productive rearrangements. TCRdb mirrors the immuneACCESS table, restricted to in-frame sequences. Some clones are absent from its copies; in checked studies, under half trace to an unresolved V gene, and the reason for the others is unknown. From that table come the V and J calls and clone size; the DNA was used to work out D and trimming. The sample table shows some 59,000 clones, and roughly nine tenths are seen once. Over 1.5% of the sample belongs to the ten largest clones.

Beyond this particular receptor, the publication reports: The quantity of clinical and demographic metadata differed by source and by participant and was supplied without curation.

Collaborating institutions collected whole blood in K2EDTA tubes following their own protocols. For TCRbeta analysis, collaborators shipped samples in one of three forms: frozen whole blood, isolated PBMCs, or DNA extracted from either of those sample types. This clonotype originated in a man in his 60s with acute or convalescent COVID-19. Here the chain combines TRBV15 and TRBJ1-5, with an unclear D gene assignment. Specimen: peripheral blood. The CDR3 loop reads CATSSLDHWNQPQHF. Here is the DNA: TGTGCCACCAGCTCCCTAGACCATTGGAATCAGCCCCAGCATTTT.